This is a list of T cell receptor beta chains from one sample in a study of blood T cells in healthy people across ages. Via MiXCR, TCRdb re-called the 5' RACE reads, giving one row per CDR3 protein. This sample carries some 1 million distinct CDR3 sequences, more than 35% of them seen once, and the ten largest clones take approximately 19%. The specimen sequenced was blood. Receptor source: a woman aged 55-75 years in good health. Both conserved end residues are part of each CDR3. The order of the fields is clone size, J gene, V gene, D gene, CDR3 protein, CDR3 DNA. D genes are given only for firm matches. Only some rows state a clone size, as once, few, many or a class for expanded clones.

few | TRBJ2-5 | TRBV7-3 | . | CASSLTPSGPGETQYF | TGTGCCAGCAGCTTAACGCCCAGCGGGCCAGGAGAGACCCAGTACTTC
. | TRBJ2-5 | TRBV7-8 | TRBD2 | CASSERTSRATQYF | TGTGCCAGCAGCGAGAGGACTAGCAGGGCGACCCAGTACTTC
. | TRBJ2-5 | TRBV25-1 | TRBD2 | CASSAVAGVRETQYF | TGTGCCAGCAGTGCAGTAGCGGGAGTGAGGGAGACCCAGTACTTC
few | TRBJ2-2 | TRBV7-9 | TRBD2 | CASILGLAGVTGELFF | TGTGCCAGCATATTGGGACTAGCGGGAGTCACCGGGGAGCTGTTTTTT
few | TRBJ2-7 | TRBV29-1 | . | CSVVFRSREYEQYF | TGCAGCGTAGTTTTCAGGTCCAGGGAGTACGAGCAGTACTTC
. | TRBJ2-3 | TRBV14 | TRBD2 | CASSLNSGAVTDTQYF | TGTGCCAGCAGCTTAAATAGCGGGGCCGTCACAGATACGCAGTATTTT
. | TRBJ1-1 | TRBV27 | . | CASSLGQRRSEAFF | TGTGCCAGCAGTTTAGGACAGCGAAGGTCTGAAGCTTTCTTT
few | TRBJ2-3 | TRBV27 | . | CASRPYSRNTDTQYF | TGTGCCAGCCGTCCCTATAGCCGTAACACAGATACGCAGTATTTT
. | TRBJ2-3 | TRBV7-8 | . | CASSSSPGPRTDTQYF | TGTGCCAGCAGCTCGAGCCCGGGTCCTAGGACAGATACGCAGTATTTT
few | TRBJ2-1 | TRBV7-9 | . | CASSLDLADEQFF | TGTGCCAGCAGCTTAGATCTCGCGGATGAGCAGTTCTTC
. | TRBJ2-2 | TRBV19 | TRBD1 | CASSIRQGNTGELFF | TGTGCCAGTAGTATACGACAGGGGAACACCGGGGAGCTGTTTTTT
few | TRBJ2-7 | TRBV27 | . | CASRRVATYEQYF | TGTGCCAGCCGCCGGGTCGCAACCTACGAGCAGTACTTC
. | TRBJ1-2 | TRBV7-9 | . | CASSSPGDGYTF | TGTGCCAGCAGCTCCCCGGGGGATGGCTACACCTTC
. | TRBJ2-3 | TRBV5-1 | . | CASSAGMGGTDTQYF | TGCGCCAGCAGTGCAGGGATGGGAGGCACAGATACGCAGTATTTT
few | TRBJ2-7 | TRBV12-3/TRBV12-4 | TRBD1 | CASSYPGTGVHEQYF | TGTGCCAGCAGTTACCCCGGGACAGGGGTCCACGAGCAGTACTTC
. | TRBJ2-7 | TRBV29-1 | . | CSVGSQGYEQYF | TGCAGCGTCGGATCACAGGGCTACGAGCAGTACTTC
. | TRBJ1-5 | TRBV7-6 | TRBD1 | CASPFRGAQGPHQPQHF | TGTGCCAGCCCCTTTAGGGGGGCACAGGGGCCGCATCAGCCCCAGCATTTT
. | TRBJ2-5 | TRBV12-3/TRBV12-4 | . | CASSLGVGIETQYF | TGTGCCAGCAGTTTGGGGGTCGGGATTGAGACCCAGTACTTC
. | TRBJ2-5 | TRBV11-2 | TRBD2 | CASSLQTSYEHYF | TGTGCCAGCAGCCTACAGACTAGCTACGAGCACTACTTC
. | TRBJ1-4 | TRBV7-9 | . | CASNQGYSEKLFF | TGTGCCAGCAATCAGGGGTATTCTGAAAAACTGTTTTTT
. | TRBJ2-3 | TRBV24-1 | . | CATSKVSPGASTDTQYF | TGTGCCACCAGTAAAGTGAGCCCCGGGGCTTCCACAGATACGCAGTATTTT
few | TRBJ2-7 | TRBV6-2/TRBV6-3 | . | CASTYGGYEQYF | TGTGCCAGCACGTACGGGGGCTACGAGCAGTACTTC
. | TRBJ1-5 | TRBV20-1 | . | CSATSSPPRTGNGQPQHF | TGCAGTGCTACAAGCAGCCCTCCCCGTACAGGGAACGGGCAGCCCCAGCATTTT
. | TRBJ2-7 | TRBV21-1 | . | CASSCLRTAGPSYEQYF | TGTGCCAGCAGCTGCCTGAGAACCGCGGGGCCCTCCTACGAGCAGTACTTC
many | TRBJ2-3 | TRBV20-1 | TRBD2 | CSARLAGASGRGTQYF | TGCAGTGCTCGACTTGCTGGGGCTAGCGGGAGAGGTACGCAGTATTTT
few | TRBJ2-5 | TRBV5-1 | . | CASSLYKETQYF | TGCGCCAGCAGCTTGTATAAAGAGACCCAGTACTTC
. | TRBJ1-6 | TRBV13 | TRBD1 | CASSLETGINSPLHF | TGTGCCAGCAGCTTAGAGACAGGGATTAATTCACCCCTCCACTTT
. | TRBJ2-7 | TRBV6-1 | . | CASSERSGSFGQYF | TGTGCCAGCAGTGAAAGGAGCGGATCCTTCGGGCAGTACTTC
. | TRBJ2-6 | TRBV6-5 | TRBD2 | CASSTGTSPGANVLTF | TGTGCCAGCAGTACCGGGACTAGTCCTGGGGCCAACGTCCTGACTTTC
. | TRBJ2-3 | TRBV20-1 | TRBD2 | CSASPTSGRRADTQYF | TGCAGTGCTAGTCCCACTAGCGGGAGACGGGCAGATACGCAGTATTTT
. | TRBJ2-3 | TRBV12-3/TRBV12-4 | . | CASSDSNSPDTQYF | TGTGCCAGCAGTGATAGTAATTCTCCAGATACGCAGTATTTT
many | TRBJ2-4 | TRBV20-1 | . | CSARGPLAKNIQYF | TGCAGTGCTAGGGGGCCGCTAGCCAAAAACATTCAGTACTTC
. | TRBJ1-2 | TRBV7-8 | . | CASSLALQGNGYTF | TGTGCCAGCAGCTTAGCCCTACAGGGTAATGGCTACACCTTC
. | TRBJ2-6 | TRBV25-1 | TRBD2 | CASSERRGTSGANVLTF | TGTGCCAGCAGTGAACGGCGGGGGACCTCTGGGGCCAACGTCCTGACTTTC
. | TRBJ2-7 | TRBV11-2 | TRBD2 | CASSSGTRRTYEQYF | TGTGCCAGCAGCTCCGGGACTAGACGGACCTACGAGCAGTACTTC
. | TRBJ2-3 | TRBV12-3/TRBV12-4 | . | CASSLTYTQYF | TGTGCCAGCAGTTTGACATATACGCAGTATTTT
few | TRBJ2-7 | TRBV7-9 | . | CASSLLPLRAGPYEQYF | TGTGCCAGCAGCTTACTCCCTCTTCGGGCTGGGCCCTACGAGCAGTACTTC
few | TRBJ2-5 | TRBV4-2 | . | CASSQDQGQETQYF | TGTGCCAGCAGCCAAGACCAGGGCCAAGAGACCCAGTACTTC
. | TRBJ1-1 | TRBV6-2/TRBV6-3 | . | CASRKQVMNTEAFF | TGTGCCAGCAGGAAACAGGTGATGAACACTGAAGCTTTCTTT
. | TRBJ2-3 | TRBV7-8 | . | CASSLPPDRTDIDTQYF | TGTGCCAGCAGCTTACCTCCTGACAGGACAGACATAGATACGCAGTATTTT
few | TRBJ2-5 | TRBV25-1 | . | CASSPGGVGTQYF | TGTGCCAGCAGCCCCGGCGGGGTAGGGACCCAGTACTTC
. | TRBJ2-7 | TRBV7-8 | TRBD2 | CASSLGGGRHYEQYF | TGTGCCAGCAGCTTGGGGGGAGGGAGACACTACGAGCAGTACTTC
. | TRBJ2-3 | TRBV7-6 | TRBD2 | CASSLEASGGGTDTQYF | TGTGCCAGCAGCTTAGAGGCTAGCGGGGGGGGCACAGATACGCAGTATTTT
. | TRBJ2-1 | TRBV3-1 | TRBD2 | CASSQDLRLAVPYNEQFF | TGTGCCAGCAGCCAAGATTTGCGACTAGCGGTTCCCTACAATGAGCAGTTCTTC
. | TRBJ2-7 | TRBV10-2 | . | CASSETAGQISYEQYF | TGCGCCAGCAGTGAGACCGCGGGACAGATCTCCTACGAGCAGTACTTC
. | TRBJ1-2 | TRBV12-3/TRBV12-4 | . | CASSLARRYGYTF | TGTGCCAGCAGTTTGGCCCGTCGCTATGGCTACACCTTC